This T cell receptor (beta chain) was found in a study of blood T cell repertoires in COVID-19. Whole-study context: Material from acute and convalescent COVID-19 was sourced from the United States, Italy and Spain. T cells, B-cell-depleted T cells, or PBMCs provided the cDNA or gDNA that served as material.

In germline, CDR1 is LNHDA, CDR2 SQIVND (reference sequence). CDR3 length: 15 residues. The V and J ends lost 6 bases and 5 bases, in that order; junction bases with no gene match: 7. In the source study's methods: Amplification from reference gene primers served as the basis for estimated nucleated cell counts. This table comes from immunoSEQ multiplex PCR, and its TCRdb copy is limited to in-frame clones, with some not included. D and trimming were read from the DNA, whereas the V and J calls and clone size are those reported in that table. There are some 150,000 clones in the sample; about 80% occur only once, and 4.5% to 6% lies in the top ten.

This receptor was identified in a human donor in a cohort sampled during active COVID-19. Material for sequencing was peripheral blood. The chain couples TRBV19 to TRBJ1-3; 10 bases line up with TRBD1. In DNA, the CDR3 is TGTGCCAGTAGCGATCCGGGACAGGGGAGAAACACCATATATTTT. Protein product: CASSDPGQGRNTIYF.